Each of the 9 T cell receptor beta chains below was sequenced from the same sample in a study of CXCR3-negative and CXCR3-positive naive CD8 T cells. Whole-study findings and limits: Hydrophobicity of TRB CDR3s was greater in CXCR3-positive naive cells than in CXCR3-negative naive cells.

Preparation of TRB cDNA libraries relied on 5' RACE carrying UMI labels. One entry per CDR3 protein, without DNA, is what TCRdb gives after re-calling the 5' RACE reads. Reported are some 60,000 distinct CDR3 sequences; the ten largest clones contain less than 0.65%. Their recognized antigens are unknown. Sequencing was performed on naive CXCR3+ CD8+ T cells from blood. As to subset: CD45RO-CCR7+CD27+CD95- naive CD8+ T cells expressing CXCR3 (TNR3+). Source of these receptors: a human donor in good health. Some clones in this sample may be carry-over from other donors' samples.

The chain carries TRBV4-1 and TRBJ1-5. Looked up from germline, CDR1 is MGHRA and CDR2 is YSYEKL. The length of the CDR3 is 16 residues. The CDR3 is CASSFGPTGSNQPQHF.

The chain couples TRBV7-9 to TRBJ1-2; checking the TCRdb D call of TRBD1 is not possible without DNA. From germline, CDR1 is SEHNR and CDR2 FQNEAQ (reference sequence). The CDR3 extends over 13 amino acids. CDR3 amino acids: CASTAQGTGGYTF.

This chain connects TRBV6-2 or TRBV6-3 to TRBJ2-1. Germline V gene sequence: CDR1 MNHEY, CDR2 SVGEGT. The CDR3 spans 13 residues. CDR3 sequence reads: CASTNLRWGEQFF.

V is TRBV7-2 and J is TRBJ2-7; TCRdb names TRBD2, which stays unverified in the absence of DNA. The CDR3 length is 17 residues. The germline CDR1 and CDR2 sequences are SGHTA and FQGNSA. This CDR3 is CASSSRLLAGVSYEQYF.

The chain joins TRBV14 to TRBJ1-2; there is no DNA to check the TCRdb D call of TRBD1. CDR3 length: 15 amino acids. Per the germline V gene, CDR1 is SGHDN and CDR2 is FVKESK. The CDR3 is CASSRDRAGFYGYTF. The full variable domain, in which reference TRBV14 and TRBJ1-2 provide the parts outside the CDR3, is EAGVTQFPSHSVIEKGQTVTLRCDPISGHDNLYWYRRVMGKEIKFLLHFVKESKQDESGMPNNRFLAERTGGTYSTLKVQPAELEDSGVYFCASSRDRAGFYGYTFGSGTRLTVV.

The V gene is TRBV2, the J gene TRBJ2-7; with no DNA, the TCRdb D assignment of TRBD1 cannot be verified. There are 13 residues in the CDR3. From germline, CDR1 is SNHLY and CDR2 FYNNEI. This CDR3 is CASSERGTGEQYF.

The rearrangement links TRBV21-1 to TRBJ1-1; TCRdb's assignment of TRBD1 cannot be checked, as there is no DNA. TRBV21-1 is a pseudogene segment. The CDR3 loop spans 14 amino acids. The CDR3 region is CASVPCPRNTEAFF.

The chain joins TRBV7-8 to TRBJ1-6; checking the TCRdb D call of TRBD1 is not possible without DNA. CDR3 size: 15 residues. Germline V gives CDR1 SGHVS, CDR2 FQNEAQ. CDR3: CASSPGGVNNSPLHF.

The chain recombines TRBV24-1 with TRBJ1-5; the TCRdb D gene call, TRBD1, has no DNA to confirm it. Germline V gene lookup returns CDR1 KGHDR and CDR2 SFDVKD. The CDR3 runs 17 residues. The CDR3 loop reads CATSDPGQGIGNQPQHF.